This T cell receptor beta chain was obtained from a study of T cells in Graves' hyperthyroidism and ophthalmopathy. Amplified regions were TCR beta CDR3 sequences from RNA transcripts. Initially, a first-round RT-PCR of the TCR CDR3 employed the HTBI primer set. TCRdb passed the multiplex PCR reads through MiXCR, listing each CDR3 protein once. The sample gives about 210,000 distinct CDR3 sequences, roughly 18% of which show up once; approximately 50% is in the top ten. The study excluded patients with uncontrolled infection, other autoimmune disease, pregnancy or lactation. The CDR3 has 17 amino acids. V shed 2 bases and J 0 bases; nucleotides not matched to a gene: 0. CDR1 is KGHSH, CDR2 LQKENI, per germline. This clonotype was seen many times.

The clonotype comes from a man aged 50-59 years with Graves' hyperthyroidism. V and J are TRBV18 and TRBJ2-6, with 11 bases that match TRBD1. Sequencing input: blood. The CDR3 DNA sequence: TGTGCCAGCTCACCAGGGACAGGGGGCTCTGGGGCCAACGTCCTGACTTTC. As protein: CASSPGTGGSGANVLTF. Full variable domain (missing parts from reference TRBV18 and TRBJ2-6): NAGVMQNPRHLVRRRGQEARLRCSPMKGHSHVYWYRQLPEEGLKFMVYLQKENIIDESGMPKERFSAEFPKEGPSILRIQQVVRGDSAAYFCASSPGTGGSGANVLTFGAGSRLTVL.